This T cell receptor (beta chain) emerged from a study of regulatory and conventional T cells in RAG deficiency. Germline trimming cut 6 bases from V and 4 bases from J; bases unmatched to any gene: 9. CDR3 length: 15 amino acids. CDR1 MGHRA and CDR2 YSYEKL come from the germline V gene. Method: immunoSEQ multiplex PCR; TCRdb's copy keeps in-frame clones and lacks some. The data contain about 30,000 clones, about 96% of them singletons. Blood CD4+ CD25-low CD127-high conventional T cells supplied the genomic DNA template. The data also belong to a second study, concerning regulatory T cells. Per that study: The PCR used 52 TRBV and 13 TRBJ primers.

Sequenced material: CD25- CD4+ T cells sorted from blood. The chain employs TRBV4-1 and TRBJ2-7; the match to TRBD1 covers 10 bases. The TCR comes from a human donor in good health. The DNA of the CDR3 is TGCGCCAGCAGTTTACCGGGACAGGGGATGTACGAGCAGTACTTC. This translates into CASSLPGQGMYEQYF.